In this sample, the clone carrying this T cell receptor (beta chain) turned up a few times. Its antigen is as yet unknown. Combining a sample-barcoded 5' primer with a J-beta primer mix, a second PCR ran for roughly 6 to 11 cycles. One entry per CDR3 protein results from TCRdb running MiXCR on the 5' RACE reads. The sample has some 1.8 million distinct CDR3 sequences; about two fifths are singletons. The data were obtained in a study of blood T cells in healthy people across ages. Study-wide results and limits: Naive T cell percentage showed a strong correlation with the diversity of TCR beta. Diversity was estimated from one million T cells, and these estimates were considered underestimates.

The CDR3 runs to 11 residues. V lost 8 bases and J 3 bases, leaving 10 bases between the germline ends. Germline CDR1 DFQATT, CDR2 SNEGSKA (reference sequence). The sample comprised blood. The V gene is TRBV20-1, the J gene TRBJ1-2; D is perhaps TRBD1 (5 bases). The receptor was derived from a human donor in good health. Written as DNA, the CDR3 is TGCAGTATCTCGGGGGACTATGGCTACACCTTC. Amino acids: CSISGDYGYTF.